Listed below are T cell receptor beta chains from one sample, sequenced in a study of blood T cells in healthy people across ages. TCRdb itself ran the 5' RACE reads through MiXCR, one entry per CDR3 protein. The sample includes some 800,000 distinct CDR3 sequences, approximately 25% seen only once; the top ten take roughly 3.8%. This sample also appeared in a second study, on T cells of mothers and their children.

The sequenced sample consisted of blood. The receptors were gathered from a boy aged 10-17 years in good health. The CDR3 runs from the conserved cysteine through the conserved F or W. A D gene is named only where the DNA matches it firmly. Expanded clones get a size class; other rows say once, few or many, or leave the size out.

few	TRBV29-1	TRBJ2-1	NA	CSVEEVGRTLLREQFF	TGCAGCGTTGAAGAGGTAGGGCGGACCCTCTTAAGGGAGCAGTTCTTC
few	TRBV4-2	TRBJ2-1	NA	CASSQDPNSNNEQFF	TGTGCCAGCAGCCAAGACCCCAACTCCAACAATGAGCAGTTCTTC
few	TRBV7-9	TRBJ1-2	NA	CASSGYRDNYGYTF	TGTGCCAGCAGCGGCTACCGGGACAACTATGGCTACACCTTC
few	TRBV5-5	TRBJ1-2	NA	CASSSVGVGYGYTF	TGTGCCAGCAGCTCGGTCGGCGTTGGCTATGGCTACACCTTC
few	TRBV20-1	TRBJ2-2	NA	CSARASGANVLTFGRVGTGELFF	NA
few	TRBV29-1	TRBJ1-2	NA	CSVGSGVPGYTF	TGCAGCGTTGGATCCGGGGTCCCTGGCTACACCTTC
NA	TRBV28	TRBJ2-7	TRBD1	CASRIGTVLSYEQYF	TGTGCCAGCAGAATCGGGACAGTCCTCTCCTACGAGCAGTACTTC
few	TRBV10-3	TRBJ2-3	TRBD2	CAIGPSGDTQYF	TGTGCCATCGGTCCTAGCGGAGATACGCAGTATTTT
NA	TRBV5-5	TRBJ2-1	NA	CASSLEPLALSSGWQFF	TGTGCCAGCAGCTTGGAACCCCTAGCGCTCTCGTCAGGTTGGCAGTTCTTC
few	TRBV28	TRBJ2-5	TRBD2	CAGSLSVRGRTSGQETQYF	TGTGCCGGCAGTTTATCAGTGAGAGGGAGGACTAGCGGCCAAGAGACCCAGTACTTC
few	TRBV4-1	TRBJ2-5	NA	CASSPDSFETQYF	TGCGCCAGCAGCCCGGACTCCTTCGAGACCCAGTACTTC
NA	TRBV12-3/TRBV12-4	TRBJ2-7	TRBD1	CASSSGQGWVQYF	TGTGCCAGCAGTTCGGGACAGGGATGGGTGCAGTACTTC
NA	TRBV15	TRBJ2-5	NA	CATSRERLEETQYF	TGTGCCACCAGCAGAGAAAGACTGGAAGAGACCCAGTACTTC
NA	TRBV4-1	TRBJ2-4	TRBD2	CASSRGTSGIENVQYF	TGCGCCAGCAGCCGTGGGACTAGCGGGATAGAAAACGTTCAGTACTTC
NA	TRBV3-1	TRBJ2-5	TRBD2	CASSQGFASGDQETQYF	TGTGCCAGCAGCCAAGGATTCGCTAGCGGGGACCAAGAGACCCAGTACTTC
few	TRBV29-1	TRBJ2-7	NA	CSVRGTNGQYF	TGCAGCGTCCGAGGGACCAACGGGCAGTACTTC
few	TRBV30	TRBJ1-2	NA	CAWSVSYEIITVMEGYTF	TGTGCCTGGAGTGTTAGTTACGAGATAATAACCGTCATGGAGGGCTACACCTTC
once	TRBV7-2	TRBJ2-5	NA	CASTPFLIQETQYF	TGTGCCAGCACCCCGTTTTTAATCCAAGAGACCCAGTACTTC
few	TRBV20-1	TRBJ2-7	TRBD2	CSARESGMGGFRDEQYF	TGCAGTGCTAGAGAGAGTGGGATGGGGGGGTTCCGCGACGAGCAGTACTTC
NA	TRBV28	TRBJ1-1	TRBD1	CASSPGQGAETEAFF	TGTGCCAGCAGCCCGGGACAGGGGGCTGAAACTGAAGCTTTCTTT
few	TRBV5-6	TRBJ2-7	NA	CASSTNRVYEQYF	TGTGCCAGCAGCACTAACAGGGTCTACGAGCAGTACTTC
few	TRBV20-1	TRBJ2-2	TRBD1	CSAQGQGAGSGELFF	TGCAGTGCCCAAGGACAGGGGGCGGGTAGCGGGGAGCTGTTTTTT
few	TRBV7-2	TRBJ2-7	NA	CASSLEFSYEQYF	TGTGCCAGCAGCTTAGAGTTTTCCTACGAGCAGTACTTC
NA	TRBV3-1	TRBJ2-7	NA	CASGSLPGLTTDEQYF	TGTGCCAGCGGCTCCCTACCGGGACTCACGACTGACGAGCAGTACTTC
NA	TRBV28	TRBJ1-2	NA	CASSTASGSGGYTF	TGTGCCAGCAGCACCGCTTCAGGGTCTGGCGGCTACACCTTC
NA	TRBV7-9	TRBJ2-7	TRBD2	CASSTGLVGYEQYF	TGTGCCAGCAGCACGGGACTAGTTGGGTACGAGCAGTACTTC